The clone carrying this T cell receptor beta chain was found a few times. Its antigen is undetermined. The assay was immunoSEQ multiplex PCR, and TCRdb's table has in-frame clones only and misses some. The repertoire includes 15,000 to 20,000 clones, 75% to 85% of them detected once, and about a third sits in the top ten. This specimen belongs to a study of T cell clones after liver transplantation. Background on the study: Without induction therapy, subjects received standard immunosuppression until 12-24 months post-transplant. Study outcomes and limitations: A significant post-transplant drop in circulating graft-donor-reactive CD4 TCRbeta sequences occurred in most of the 8 subjects.

CD3+CD4+ and CD3+CD8+ cells were FACS-sorted from thawed unstimulated PBMCs. The CDR3 totals 13 residues. The V and J ends lost 7 bases and 4 bases respectively, with 11 bases between them. Per germline, CDR1 MNHNS and CDR2 SASEGT. This clonotype was obtained from a human patient who received a liver transplant. Part of the T cells may come from the graft donor. This rearrangement joins TRBV6-1 to TRBJ1-3, with D possibly matching TRBD1 (5 bases). The sample was CD8+ T cells from blood, taken 48 months after liver transplant. The CDR3 reads CASITKGGNTIYF. The CDR3 DNA follows: TGTGCCAGCATAACTAAGGGGGGAAACACCATATATTTT.